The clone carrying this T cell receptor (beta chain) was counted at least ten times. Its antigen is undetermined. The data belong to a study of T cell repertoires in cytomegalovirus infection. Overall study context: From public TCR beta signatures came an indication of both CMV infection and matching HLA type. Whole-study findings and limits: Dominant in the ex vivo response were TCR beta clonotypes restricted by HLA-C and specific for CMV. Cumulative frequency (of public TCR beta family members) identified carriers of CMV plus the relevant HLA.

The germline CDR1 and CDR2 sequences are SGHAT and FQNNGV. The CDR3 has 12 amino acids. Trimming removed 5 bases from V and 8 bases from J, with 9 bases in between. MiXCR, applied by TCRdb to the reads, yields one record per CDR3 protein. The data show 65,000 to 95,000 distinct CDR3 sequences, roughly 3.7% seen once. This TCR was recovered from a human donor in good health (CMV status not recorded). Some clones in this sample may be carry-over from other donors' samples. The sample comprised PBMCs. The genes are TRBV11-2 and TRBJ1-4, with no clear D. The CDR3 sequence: CASSPRGEKLFF. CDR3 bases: TGTGCCAGCAGCCCCCGTGGCGAAAAACTGTTTTTT.